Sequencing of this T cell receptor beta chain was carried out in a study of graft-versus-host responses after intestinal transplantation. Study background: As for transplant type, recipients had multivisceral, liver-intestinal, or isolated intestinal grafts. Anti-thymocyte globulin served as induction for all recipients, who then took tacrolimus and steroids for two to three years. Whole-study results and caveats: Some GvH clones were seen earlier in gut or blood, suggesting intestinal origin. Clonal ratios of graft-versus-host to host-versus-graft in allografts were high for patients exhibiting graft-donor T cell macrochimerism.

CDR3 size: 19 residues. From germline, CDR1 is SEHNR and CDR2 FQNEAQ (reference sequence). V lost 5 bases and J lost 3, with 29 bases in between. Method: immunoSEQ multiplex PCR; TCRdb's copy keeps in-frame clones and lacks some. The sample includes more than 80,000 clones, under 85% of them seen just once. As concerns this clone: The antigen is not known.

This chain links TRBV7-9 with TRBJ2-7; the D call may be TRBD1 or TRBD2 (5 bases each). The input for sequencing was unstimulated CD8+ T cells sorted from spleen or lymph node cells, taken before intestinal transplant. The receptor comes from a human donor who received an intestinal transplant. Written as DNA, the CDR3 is TGTGCCAGCAGCCCTATTTCGGATACCGGGACGTTGGCTCGCTACGAGCAGTACTTC. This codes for CASSPISDTGTLARYEQYF. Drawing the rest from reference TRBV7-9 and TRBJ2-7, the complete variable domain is DTGVSQNPRHKITKRGQNVTFRCDPISEHNRLYWYRQTLGQGPEFLTYFQNEAQLEKSRLLSDRFSAERPKGSFSTLEIQRTEQGDSAMYLCASSPISDTGTLARYEQYFGPGTRLTVT.